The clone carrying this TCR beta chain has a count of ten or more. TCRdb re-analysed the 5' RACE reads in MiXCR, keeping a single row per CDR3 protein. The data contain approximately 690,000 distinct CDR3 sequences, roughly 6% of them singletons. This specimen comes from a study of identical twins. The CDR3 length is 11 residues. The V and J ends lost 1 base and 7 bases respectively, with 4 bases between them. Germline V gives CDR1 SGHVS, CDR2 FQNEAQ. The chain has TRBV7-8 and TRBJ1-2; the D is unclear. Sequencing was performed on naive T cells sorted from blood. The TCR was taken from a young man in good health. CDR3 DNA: TGTGCCAGCAGCTTAGACGCTGGCTACACCTTC. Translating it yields CASSLDAGYTF.